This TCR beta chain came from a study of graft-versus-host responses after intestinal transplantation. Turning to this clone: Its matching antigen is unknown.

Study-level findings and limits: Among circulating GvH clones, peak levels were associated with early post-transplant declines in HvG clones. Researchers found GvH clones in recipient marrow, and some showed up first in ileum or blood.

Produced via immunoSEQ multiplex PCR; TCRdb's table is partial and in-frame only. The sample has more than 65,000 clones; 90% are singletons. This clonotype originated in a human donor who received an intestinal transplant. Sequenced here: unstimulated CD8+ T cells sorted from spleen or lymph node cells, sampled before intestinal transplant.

In nucleotides, the CDR3 is TGTGCCAGTAGTAGGGGCAGCGCCAACCTTGGAAACACCATATATTTT. This codes for CASSRGSANLGNTIYF. The V call is TRBV19, the J call TRBJ1-3; possible D gene TRBD1, 5 bases. Trimming took 4 bases from V and 3 from J, leaving 16 bases between them. Germline loops: CDR1 LNHDA, CDR2 SQIVND (reference sequence). The CDR3 covers 16 residues.